Shown below are 30 T cell receptor beta chains from a single sample sequenced in a study of beta chain features in type 1 diabetes. These TCRs' antigens remain unknown. Reverse transcription of all isolated RNA meant that expressed TCRB transcripts were sequenced. Profiling relied on immunoSEQ multiplex PCR, and the TCRdb table lists in-frame clones only, not all of them. This sample yields 300,000 to 400,000 clones, of which around 8.5% are seen a single time; about 1% belongs to the top ten. Study results and limitations: A moderate, significant TCRB CDR3 shortening appeared in type 1 diabetes across four CD4+ subsets.

The sequenced sample was central memory CD4+ T cells from blood. These receptors were collected from a man aged 25 to 40 with type 1 diabetes.

On this clone: Other DNA sequences in the sample encode the same CDR3. J is TRBJ1-2 and V is TRBV29-1; D is unresolved. Trimming removed 3 bases from V and 8 bases from J, with 4 bases in between. Germline V gives CDR1 SQVTM, CDR2 ANQGSEA. This CDR3 has 9 residues. The CDR3 nucleotides read TGCAGCGTTGATGGAGGCTACACCTTC. It encodes CSVDGGYTF. Supplemented by reference TRBV29-1 and TRBJ1-2, the full variable domain reads SAVISQKPSRDICQRGTSLTIQCQVDSQVTMMFWYRQQPGQSLTLIATANQGSEATYESGFVIDKFPISRPNLTFSTLTVSNMSPEDSSIYLCSVDGGYTFGSGTRLTVV.

The V gene is TRBV9, the J gene TRBJ1-2; 9 nucleotides align to TRBD1. After removal of 4 bases from V and 2 bases from J, the junction contained 6 bases not matched to a gene. From germline, CDR1 is SGDLS and CDR2 YYNGEE. The CDR3 contains 15 residues. CDR3 in amino acids: CASSPRQGGNYGYTF. The CDR3 region has the DNA TGTGCCAGCAGCCCACGACAGGGGGGGAACTATGGCTACACCTTC.

This clone was counted between two and nine times. DNA for the CDR3: TGTGCCAGCAGTGCCAGCTGGGTTCGGGACAGGGCCAATCAGCCCCAGCATTTT. Translating gives CASSASWVRDRANQPQHF. The chain carries TRBV6-1 and TRBJ1-5, with 9 positions matching TRBD1. Germline trimming cut 4 bases from V and 3 bases from J; bases unmatched to any gene: 13. Germline CDR1 is MNHNS and CDR2 is SASEGT. The CDR3 length is 18 residues.

This clone has a count of ten or more. The V gene is TRBV2, the J gene TRBJ2-7, with D possibly matching TRBD2 (5 bases). The CDR3 is 11 amino acids. Germline loops: CDR1 SNHLY, CDR2 FYNNEI. With 8 bases removed from V and 6 bases from J, the gap between germline ends came to 11 bases. The CDR3 DNA sequence: TGTGCCAGCGGGTCGGAGGTCGAGCAGTACTTC. It translates to CASGSEVEQYF.

This clone was detected a few times. A junction end diverges from the germline sequence, so it may reflect a read error. V and J are TRBV7-9 and TRBJ2-7; D remains ambiguous. Germline loops: CDR1 SEHNR, CDR2 FQNEAQ (reference sequence). This CDR3 is 14 amino acids long. This chain's CDR3 is CASSLISQRPSYHF. The DNA of the CDR3 is TGTGCCAGCAGCTTAATTTCGCAGAGACCCTCCTACCACTTC.

In its sample, this clone was seen a few times. This chain connects TRBV28 to TRBJ2-1; D tentatively reads TRBD1 or TRBD2 (5 bases each). The V gene's germline CDR1 is MDHEN and CDR2 SYDVKM. V lost 2 bases to trimming and J lost 13 bases, with 21 bases between them. The CDR3 contains 15 residues. This chain's CDR3 is CASSLAPEGISSQFF. For the CDR3, the DNA is TGTGCCAGCAGTTTAGCTCCAGAGGGGATAAGTTCACAGTTCTTC.

This clone occurred a few times. This chain connects TRBV7-2 to TRBJ2-5; 7 nucleotides align to TRBD2. The CDR3 is 18 amino acids. Germline-derived CDR1 and CDR2 are SGHTA and FQGNSA. Germline trimming cut 0 bases from V and 1 base from J; bases unmatched to any gene: 11. The CDR3 is CASSLARGMGGSQETQYF. CDR3 coding DNA: TGTGCCAGCAGCTTAGCGAGGGGCATGGGAGGGAGCCAAGAGACCCAGTACTTC.

This clone was counted between two and nine times. In DNA, the CDR3 is TGTGCCATCAGTGAGGGAACAGGGCCGAACACAGATACGCAGTATTTT. It codes for CAISEGTGPNTDTQYF. The chain couples TRBV10-3 to TRBJ2-3; a possible D gene is TRBD1 (6 bases). CDR3 length equals 16 residues. Per germline, CDR1 ENHRY and CDR2 SYGVKD. The V gene lost 2 bases and the J gene lost 2 bases, with 14 bases spanning the gap.

The genes are TRBV2 and TRBJ1-1, with D uncertain. The CDR3 has 10 residues. CDR1 SNHLY and CDR2 FYNNEI come from the germline V gene. V gave up 8 bases and J gave up 7 bases, with 8 bases separating them. In nucleotides, the CDR3 is TGTGCCAGCGGCGAAGTTGAAGCTTTCTTT. This gives the protein CASGEVEAFF. Complete variable domain (other parts from reference TRBV2 and TRBJ1-1): EPEVTQTPSHQVTQMGQEVILRCVPISNHLYFYWYRQILGQKVEFLVSFYNNEISEKSEIFDDQFSVERPDGSNFTLKIRSTKLEDSAMYFCASGEVEAFFGQGTRLTVV.

V is TRBV2 and J is TRBJ1-6; TRBD1 matches at 7 bases. Germline CDR1 and CDR2: SNHLY and FYNNEI. V dropped 6 bases and J dropped 13; count of bases not matched to a gene: 6. The CDR3 is made up of 12 amino acids. CDR3 region: CASRGDSGPLHF. The CDR3, as DNA: TGTGCCAGCAGAGGGGACAGTGGTCCCCTCCACTTT.

The V and J genes are TRBV10-3 and TRBJ1-3, with D perhaps matching TRBD1 (6 bases). The CDR3 consists of 16 residues. Germline CDR1 is ENHRY and CDR2 is SYGVKD. The germline V and J ends were trimmed by 5 bases and 0 bases, with 14 bases remaining between them. Here the CDR3 DNA reads TGTGCCATCAGTTCCGGACAGACTTTCTCTGGAAACACCATATATTTT. As protein: CAISSGQTFSGNTIYF.

Only a few counts were recorded for this clone. The chain has TRBV9 and TRBJ1-4; 9 bases map to TRBD1. The V gene end was trimmed by 3 bases and the J gene end by 12 bases; junction bases not matched to a gene: 6. Germline V gene data show CDR1 as SGDLS and CDR2 as YYNGEE. The CDR3 sequence is 13 residues long. This CDR3 is CASSGTGVRELFF. The CDR3 bases are TGTGCCAGCAGCGGGACAGGGGTGAGGGAACTGTTTTTT.

This clone was counted a few times. The chain has TRBV30 and TRBJ2-7; 10 bases fit TRBD1. The V gene end was trimmed by 3 bases and the J gene end by 6 bases; junction bases not matched to a gene: 11. This CDR3 region has 15 residues. The germline gives CDR1 GTSNPN, CDR2 SVGIG (reference sequence). CDR3 sequence: CAWRPRTGGLSEQYF. CDR3 DNA: TGTGCCTGGAGACCTAGGACAGGGGGTTTATCCGAGCAGTACTTC.

This clone was counted many times. This chain links TRBV14 with TRBJ1-2; 10 bases map to TRBD1. This CDR3 comprises 15 residues. The germline V gene encodes CDR1 SGHDN and CDR2 FVKESK. The J segment lost 6 bases and the V segment lost 2 bases, leaving 6 bases of the junction unmatched. Here the CDR3 DNA reads TGTGCCAGCAGCCAACTGGACAGGGGGTCTGATGGCTACACCTTC. Translating it yields CASSQLDRGSDGYTF.

V and J are TRBV19 and TRBJ2-4, with D unclear. The V end lost 2 bases, the J end lost 3 bases, and 8 bases lay between the germline ends. This CDR3 contains 14 residues. Looked up from germline, CDR1 is LNHDA and CDR2 is SQIVND (reference sequence). The CDR3 nucleotides are TGTGCCAGTAGTATACGACCAGGCAAAAACATTCAGTACTTC. It is translated as CASSIRPGKNIQYF.

This clone occurred a few times. This sequence joins TRBV7-2 and TRBJ2-5, with D tentatively TRBD2 (5 bases). Deletions cut 4 bases from V and 9 bases from J, with 12 bases between. Germline V lookup: CDR1 SGHTA, CDR2 FQGNSA. There are 12 residues in the CDR3. This CDR3 reads CASSYGGLSQYF. CDR3 sequence (DNA): TGTGCCAGCAGCTATGGTGGACTGTCCCAGTACTTC.

CDR3 nucleotide sequence: TGTGCCAGCAGCTTAGACGTCTTCAAGACCCAGTACTTC. Amino acid sequence: CASSLDVFKTQYF. V and J are TRBV13 and TRBJ2-5; D remains ambiguous. The length of the CDR3 is 13 residues. The V gene lost 1 base and the J gene lost 6 bases, with 9 bases spanning the gap. Germline V gives CDR1 PRHDT, CDR2 FYEKMQ (reference sequence).

This chain uses TRBV6-5 with TRBJ1-1; D call uncertain. The germline V gene has CDR1 MNHEY and CDR2 SVGAGI. The CDR3 has 13 amino acids. V lost 2 bases and J lost 4, with 8 bases in between. The CDR3 DNA is TGTGCCAGCAGTTACGATCTGGGCACTGAAGCTTTCTTT. This translates into CASSYDLGTEAFF.

To note about this clone: A read error may be the cause here, since a much bigger clone is one base away. Other DNA sequences of this sample code for an identical CDR3. The chain carries TRBV28 and TRBJ2-3; no reliable D call. Trimming pared 5 bases from V and 0 bases from J, leaving 3 bases between. The CDR3 is 12 amino acids. Germline V CDR1 and CDR2: MDHEN, SYDVKM. The CDR3 bases are TGTGCCAGCAGTCTTAGCACAGATACGCAGTATTTT. Protein product: CASSLSTDTQYF.

V is TRBV7-2 and J is TRBJ1-5; no definite D call. The CDR3 spans 12 residues. V was clipped by 5 bases and J by 5 bases, with 7 bases between them. Germline CDR1 and CDR2: SGHTA and FQGNSA. CDR3 bases: TGTGCCAGCAGCCCCCGAGATCAGCCCCAGCATTTT. It translates to CASSPRDQPQHF. The full variable domain, its missing parts supplied by reference TRBV7-2 and TRBJ1-5, is GAGVSQSPSNKVTEKGKDVELRCDPISGHTALYWYRQSLGQGLEFLIYFQGNSAPDKSGLPSDRFSAERTGGSVSTLTIQRTQQEDSAVYLCASSPRDQPQHFGDGTRLSIL.

This clone was seen more than once but under ten times. The chain combines TRBV4-3 with TRBJ2-3; 12 nucleotides match TRBD2. This CDR3 has 20 amino acids. Per the germline V gene, CDR1 is LGHNA and CDR2 is YSLEER. The V and J ends lost 1 base and 6 bases, in that order; junction bases with no gene match: 17. CDR3 bases: TGCGCCAGCAGCCAAGTATTCCGGACTAGCGGGGCCTCAAGGGCGGATACGCAGTATTTT. Amino acids: CASSQVFRTSGASRADTQYF.

Turning to this clone: The same CDR3 is also encoded by other DNA sequences in this sample. As DNA, the CDR3 is TGTGCCAGCAGTCCCCGACAGGGAAATCAGCCCCAGCATTTT. Its protein is CASSPRQGNQPQHF. This sequence joins TRBV6-6 and TRBJ1-5; TRBD1 matches at 7 bases. Germline V lookup: CDR1 MNHNY, CDR2 SVGAGI (reference sequence). CDR3 length: 14 amino acids. Trimming at V came to 5 bases and at J to 4 bases, leaving 5 bases not matched to a gene.

The gene calls are TRBV27 and TRBJ2-3; TRBD2 aligns across 13 bases. J gave up 14 bases and V 5 bases, and 4 bases lay outside the gene matches. CDR1 MNHEY and CDR2 SMNVEV come from the germline V gene (reference sequence). CDR3 size: 12 residues. This CDR3 reads CASSALAGGWYF. As DNA, the CDR3 is TGTGCCAGCAGTGCACTAGCGGGGGGGTGGTATTTT.

The gene calls are TRBV27 and TRBJ2-3; 8 bases are shared with TRBD2. The CDR3 covers 15 residues. Germline lookup yields CDR1 MNHEY and CDR2 SMNVEV (reference sequence). With 3 bases clipped from V and 0 bases from J, the junction kept 2 bases outside the gene matches. CDR3 bases: TGTGCCAGCAGTTTCGGGGGGGCAAGCACAGATACGCAGTATTTT. It is translated as CASSFGGASTDTQYF.

The chain is built from TRBV28 and TRBJ1-2; TRBD1 agrees at 10 bases. The CDR3 contains 15 residues. V lost 1 base, J lost 3 bases, and 2 bases stayed unmatched. In germline, CDR1 is MDHEN, CDR2 SYDVKM. The CDR3 protein is CASSLSGTGDYGYTF. Written as DNA, the CDR3 is TGTGCCAGCAGTTTATCCGGGACAGGGGACTATGGCTACACCTTC.

This clone showed up many times. This rearrangement joins TRBV7-8 to TRBJ1-3; the D gene is possibly TRBD1 (5 bases). V shed 1 base and J shed 2 bases, with 9 bases lying between them. From germline, CDR1 is SGHVS and CDR2 FQNEAQ. The length of the CDR3 is 15 residues. CDR3 region: CASSLVGGTGNTIYF. CDR3 nucleotide sequence: TGTGCCAGCAGCTTAGTTGGGGGTACTGGAAACACCATATATTTT.

The CDR3 protein is CASSQDKGLAGDHNEQFF. In DNA, the CDR3 is TGCGCCAGCAGCCAAGATAAGGGACTAGCGGGGGACCACAATGAGCAGTTCTTC. The rearrangement links TRBV4-3 to TRBJ2-1; TRBD2 matches at 14 bases. The CDR3 spans 18 residues. The germline V gene has CDR1 LGHNA and CDR2 YSLEER. The trim removed 0 bases at V and 5 bases at J, leaving 6 bases unmatched.

This clone occurred a few times. V gene TRBV28 combines with J gene TRBJ1-5, with TRBD1 matching over 10 bases. CDR3 length equals 19 residues. The V gene's germline CDR1 is MDHEN and CDR2 SYDVKM. With V trimmed by 5 bases and J by 0 bases, 13 bases remained unmatched. CDR3 loop: CASSPPDRGRDDSNQPQHF. Written as DNA, the CDR3 is TGTGCCAGCAGTCCTCCTGACAGGGGGCGAGATGATAGCAATCAGCCCCAGCATTTT.

This clone has a count of ten or more. The chain combines TRBV7-9 with TRBJ1-6, with D hard to call. Germline V gene lookup returns CDR1 SEHNR and CDR2 FQNEAQ (reference sequence). With 6 bases removed from V and 5 bases from J, the gap between germline ends came to 11 bases. CDR3 size: 14 residues. Written as DNA, the CDR3 is TGTGCCAGCAGTCCTTGGGGAAATAATTCACCCCTCCACTTT. This encodes CASSPWGNNSPLHF.

The V gene is TRBV27, the J gene TRBJ2-7; a possible D gene is TRBD2 (6 bases). CDR3 length equals 15 residues. V was pared by 3 bases and J by 3 bases, with 15 bases between. Germline V gene data show CDR1 as MNHEY and CDR2 as SMNVEV (reference sequence). CDR3 DNA: TGTGCCAGCAGTTTGCGCGGAGTGGGGGGCTACGAGCAGTACTTC. Translated, it gives CASSLRGVGGYEQYF.